These T cell receptor beta chains were read from a single sample in a study of T cell responses to AZD1222 COVID-19 vaccine. TCRdb's copy holds only in-frame clones and misses some; the assay was immunoSEQ multiplex PCR. The table lists a few hundred thousand clones, 80% to 95% of them singletons. Source: peripheral blood, taken on day 0 of AZD1222 vaccination. The receptors stem from an adult in good health. Both conserved end residues are part of each CDR3. The order of the fields is CDR3 length, J gene, D gene, clone size, V gene, CDR3 protein, CDR3 DNA. The D gene is left open where the match is weak. Size is stated for part of the rows, as once, few or many counts, or as a class when the clone is expanded.

length: 15; J: TRBJ2-1; D: .; size: .; V: TRBV5-1; CDR3: CASSLASTAYNEQFF; DNA: TGCGCCAGCAGCTTGGCCTCCACGGCCTACAATGAGCAGTTCTTC
length: 12; J: TRBJ1-2; D: .; size: .; V: TRBV28; CDR3: CASSPPAGGYTF; DNA: TGTGCCAGCAGTCCCCCTGCCGGGGGCTACACCTTC
length: 12; J: TRBJ2-1; D: .; size: .; V: TRBV12-5; CDR3: CASGLDHGEQFF; DNA: TGTGCTAGTGGTTTGGATCACGGGGAGCAGTTCTTC
length: 18; J: TRBJ1-1; D: .; size: .; V: TRBV11-2; CDR3: CASSPWTGILEMNTEAFF; DNA: TGTGCCAGCAGCCCTTGGACGGGGATACTTGAAATGAACACTGAAGCTTTCTTT
length: 16; J: TRBJ2-7; D: TRBD2; size: .; V: TRBV11-2; CDR3: CASTIRIGTTHYEQYF; DNA: TGTGCCAGCACCATTAGGATAGGGACTACACACTACGAGCAGTACTTC
length: 15; J: TRBJ1-1; D: TRBD1; size: .; V: TRBV7-2; CDR3: CASSLYRTGVAEAFF; DNA: TGTGCCAGCAGCTTGTACCGGACAGGGGTAGCTGAAGCTTTCTTT
length: 17; J: TRBJ2-2; D: TRBD1; size: once; V: TRBV24-1; CDR3: CATSDSRGQANTGELFF; DNA: TGTGCCACCAGTGATTCCCGAGGACAGGCTAACACCGGGGAGCTGTTTTTT
length: 15; J: TRBJ2-7; D: TRBD2; size: .; V: TRBV6-5; CDR3: CASRVAGALSYEQYF; DNA: TGTGCCAGCAGGGTAGCGGGAGCGCTCTCCTACGAGCAGTACTTC
length: 12; J: TRBJ2-3; D: .; size: .; V: TRBV10-3; CDR3: CAISDQTDTQYF; DNA: TGTGCCATCAGTGACCAAACAGATACGCAGTATTTT
length: 13; J: TRBJ2-7; D: .; size: .; V: TRBV20-1; CDR3: CSASSQQTYEQYF; DNA: TGCAGTGCTAGTTCGCAGCAGACCTACGAGCAGTACTTC
length: 14; J: TRBJ2-3; D: .; size: .; V: TRBV6-2/TRBV6-3; CDR3: CASSYRWGTDTQYF; DNA: TGTGCCAGCAGTTACAGGTGGGGCACAGATACGCAGTATTTT
length: 15; J: TRBJ1-6; D: .; size: once; V: TRBV24-1; CDR3: CATSDGQTYNSPLHF; DNA: TGTGCCACCAGCGATGGACAGACCTATAATTCACCCCTCCACTTT
length: 14; J: TRBJ2-1; D: .; size: .; V: TRBV27; CDR3: CASATTGPGNEQFF; DNA: TGTGCCAGCGCTACGACAGGCCCAGGCAATGAGCAGTTCTTC
length: 15; J: TRBJ2-1; D: .; size: .; V: TRBV6-2/TRBV6-3; CDR3: CASSSPRGSYNEQFF; DNA: TGTGCCAGCAGTTCCCCGCGGGGCTCCTACAATGAGCAGTTCTTC
length: 18; J: TRBJ2-3; D: .; size: once; V: TRBV28; CDR3: CASSFPTGRIEVEGTQYF; DNA: TGTGCCAGCAGTTTCCCAACAGGTCGAATAGAAGTAGAGGGTACGCAGTATTTT
length: 14; J: TRBJ1-5; D: .; size: few; V: TRBV28; CDR3: CASSLGGLGQPQHF; DNA: TGTGCCAGCAGTTTGGGGGGGCTCGGGCAGCCCCAGCATTTT
length: 13; J: TRBJ2-7; D: TRBD1; size: .; V: TRBV28; CDR3: CASRNRGFNEQYF; DNA: TGTGCCAGCAGGAACAGGGGTTTCAACGAGCAGTACTTC
length: 16; J: TRBJ1-2; D: .; size: .; V: TRBV7-6; CDR3: CASSFKPGLSPGGYTF; DNA: TGTGCCAGCAGCTTCAAACCGGGACTTTCCCCGGGGGGCTACACCTTC
length: 17; J: TRBJ2-1; D: TRBD2; size: .; V: TRBV28; CDR3: CASSSFGRSSSYNEQFF; DNA: TGTGCCAGCAGTTCATTCGGGAGGTCCTCTTCCTACAATGAGCAGTTCTTC
length: 15; J: TRBJ2-7; D: .; size: .; V: TRBV5-6; CDR3: CASSAAGTGTYEQYF; DNA: TGTGCCAGCAGCGCTGCCGGGACTGGTACCTACGAGCAGTACTTC
length: 12; J: TRBJ2-7; D: .; size: .; V: TRBV7-9; CDR3: CASSIDSYEQYF; DNA: TGTGCCAGCAGCATAGACAGCTACGAGCAGTACTTC
length: 15; J: TRBJ1-5; D: .; size: .; V: TRBV19; CDR3: CASSPSRTGEGSQHF; DNA: TGTGCCAGTAGTCCCTCTCGGACGGGGGAGGGGTCCCAGCATTTT
length: 11; J: TRBJ2-7; D: .; size: .; V: TRBV27; CDR3: CASSLGGEQYF; DNA: TGTGCCAGCAGTTTAGGGGGCGAGCAGTACTTC
length: 15; J: TRBJ2-1; D: TRBD2; size: .; V: TRBV9; CDR3: CASSSTSGTYNEQFF; DNA: TGTGCCAGCAGCTCAACTAGCGGAACCTACAATGAGCAGTTCTTC
length: 11; J: TRBJ1-1; D: .; size: .; V: TRBV2; CDR3: CASQGNTEAFF; DNA: TGTGCCAGCCAGGGGAACACTGAAGCTTTCTTT
length: 15; J: TRBJ1-3; D: .; size: .; V: TRBV2; CDR3: CASRGGRSSGNTIYF; DNA: TGTGCCAGCAGGGGGGGACGGAGCTCTGGAAACACCATATATTTT
length: 13; J: TRBJ2-3; D: .; size: .; V: TRBV9; CDR3: CASSVGATDTQYF; DNA: TGTGCCAGCAGCGTAGGTGCCACAGATACGCAGTATTTT
length: 12; J: TRBJ2-3; D: TRBD1; size: .; V: TRBV6-5; CDR3: CASSYGQGKEYF; DNA: TGTGCCAGCAGTTACGGACAGGGAAAGGAGTATTTT
length: 13; J: TRBJ2-7; D: .; size: .; V: TRBV2; CDR3: CASNGGGPYEQYF; DNA: TGTGCCAGCAACGGGGGAGGACCCTACGAGCAGTACTTC
length: 13; J: TRBJ2-5; D: .; size: .; V: TRBV7-3; CDR3: CASSEGGLETQYF; DNA: TGTGCCAGCAGCGAAGGAGGGTTGGAGACCCAGTACTTC
length: 15; J: TRBJ1-2; D: TRBD1; size: .; V: TRBV5-1; CDR3: CASSPWTGGTYGYTF; DNA: TGCGCCAGCAGCCCGTGGACAGGGGGAACCTATGGCTACACCTTC
length: 13; J: TRBJ1-4; D: .; size: .; V: TRBV19; CDR3: CASSKDRQEKLFF; DNA: TGTGCCAGTAGTAAAGATCGGCAGGAAAAACTGTTTTTT
length: 19; J: TRBJ2-3; D: TRBD1; size: once; V: TRBV9; CDR3: CASSAAPWSRDRAPDTQYF; DNA: TGTGCCAGCAGCGCAGCACCCTGGAGTAGGGACAGGGCCCCAGATACGCAGTATTTT
length: 12; J: TRBJ2-5; D: .; size: .; V: TRBV15; CDR3: CATSRDIQTQYF; DNA: TGTGCCACCAGCAGAGATATCCAGACCCAGTACTTC
length: 15; J: TRBJ1-1; D: TRBD1; size: .; V: TRBV28; CDR3: CASSQDRGPSFNSFF; DNA: TGTGCCAGCAGCCAGGACAGGGGGCCCTCGTTTAACTCTTTCTTT
length: 13; J: TRBJ2-1; D: TRBD1; size: .; V: TRBV5-6; CDR3: CASSQQGADEQFF; DNA: TGTGCCAGCAGCCAACAGGGGGCGGATGAGCAGTTCTTC
length: 14; J: TRBJ1-2; D: TRBD1; size: few; V: TRBV2; CDR3: CASSVQGSNYGYTF; DNA: TGTGCCAGCAGTGTACAGGGGTCTAACTATGGCTACACCTTC
length: 12; J: TRBJ1-1; D: .; size: once; V: TRBV3-1/TRBV3-2; CDR3: CASRGANTEAFF; DNA: TGTGCCAGCAGGGGAGCAAACACTGAAGCTTTCTTT